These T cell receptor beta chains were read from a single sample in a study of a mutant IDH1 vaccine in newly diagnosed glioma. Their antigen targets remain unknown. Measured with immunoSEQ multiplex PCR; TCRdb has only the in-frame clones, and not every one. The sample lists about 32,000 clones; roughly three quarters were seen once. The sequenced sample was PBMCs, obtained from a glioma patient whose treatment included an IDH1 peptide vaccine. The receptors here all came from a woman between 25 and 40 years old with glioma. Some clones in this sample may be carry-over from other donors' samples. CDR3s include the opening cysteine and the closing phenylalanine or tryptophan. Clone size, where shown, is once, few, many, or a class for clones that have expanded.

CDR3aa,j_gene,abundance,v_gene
CAAGGQEETQYF,TRBJ2-5,NA,TRBV10-3
CASSLTVRATEAFF,TRBJ1-1,few,TRBV28
CACLIRGELGYGYTF,TRBJ1-2,NA,TRBV30
CASSPPSGSRNEQYF,TRBJ2-7,NA,TRBV18
CATADRLYQETQYF,TRBJ2-5,NA,TRBV18
CASRERTTNEKLFF,TRBJ1-4,NA,TRBV2
CASSVSYAPHNEQFF,TRBJ2-1,NA,TRBV6-1
CASSLTHGELFF,TRBJ2-2,NA,TRBV7-2
CASSHPRDRVSGANVLTF,TRBJ2-6,once,TRBV14
CATSLRASAEETQYF,TRBJ2-5,once,TRBV15